The present TCR beta chain was sequenced within a study of T cell responses to AZD1222 COVID-19 vaccine. Study summary: Combined were second doses at about 4 or about 12 weeks. Points from the study as a whole: Just six people given AZD1222 tested seropositive at baseline. Close to half of spike-specific TCRs reportedly recognize unmutated variant regions.

Note on this clone: What it binds is unknown.

The assay was immunoSEQ multiplex PCR, and TCRdb's table has in-frame clones only and misses some. Among some 120,000 clones listed, about 91% were seen once. Sequenced here: peripheral blood, sampled on day 0 of AZD1222 vaccination. The receptor's source is an adult in good health.

DNA for the CDR3: TGTGCCAGCAGTGAGGCGTACAAAAACATTCAGTACTTC. It is translated as CASSEAYKNIQYF. The V call is TRBV2, the J call TRBJ2-4; D gene uncertain. CDR3 size: 13 residues. Germline V gene sequence: CDR1 SNHLY, CDR2 FYNNEI. Trimming removed 3 bases at V and 3 bases at J, with 6 bases between.